What follows are 31 T cell receptor beta chains derived from one specimen sequenced in a study of T cells after yellow fever vaccination. TCRdb reanalysed the 5' RACE reads using MiXCR and keeps one entry per CDR3 protein. The sample has 150,000 to 200,000 distinct CDR3 sequences, more than 5.5% seen once. Sequenced here: CD4+ T cells sorted from PBMCs, sampled 5 to 6 days after the first yellow fever vaccination. The source is a man between 18 and 35 years old who received the YFV17D yellow fever vaccine.

The sample holds many counts of this clonotype. The J gene is TRBJ2-2, the V gene TRBV2; 8 nucleotides match TRBD1. CDR1 is SNHLY, CDR2 FYNNEI, per germline. The ends lost 5 bases at V and 3 bases at J; junction bases unmatched: 8. The CDR3 consists of 16 residues. The chain's CDR3 is CASSQGGQGDTGELFF. The CDR3 nucleotides read TGTGCCAGCAGTCAAGGAGGACAGGGAGACACCGGGGAGCTGTTTTTT.

This clonotype was observed at least ten times. The J gene is TRBJ1-1, the V gene TRBV7-3, with D unresolved. CDR3 length: 14 residues. Trimming took off 5 bases at V and 1 base at J, with 11 bases between the two ends. Germline-derived CDR1 and CDR2 are SGHTA and FQGTGA. DNA of the CDR3: TGTGCCAGCAGCCCGCAATCTACGAACACTGAAGCTTTCTTT. Translating it yields CASSPQSTNTEAFF.

With regard to this clonotype: At one boundary the junction diverges from the germline segment, which might be a read error. The rearrangement uses TRBV6-2 or TRBV6-3 and TRBJ2-2; 7 bases map to TRBD1. Germline V gene data show CDR1 as MNHEY and CDR2 as SVGEGT. There are 15 residues in the CDR3. The CDR3 DNA is TGTGCCAGCAGCTACTGGACAGGTTCGGCCGGGGAGCTGTTTTTT. Translated: CASSYWTGSAGELFF.

This chain joins TRBV21-1 and TRBJ1-5; the table assigns TRBD1, which was not confirmed against the DNA. TRBV21-1 is a recognized pseudogene. CDR3 length: 15 amino acids. The CDR3 loop is CASSKGGGSNQPQHF. The CDR3 DNA is TGTGCCAGCAGCAAAGGGGGGGGGAGCAATCAGCCCCAGCATTTT.

The CDR3 coding sequence is TGTGCCAGCAGTTTCAGCACTAATGAAAAACTGTTTTTT. This encodes CASSFSTNEKLFF. The V and J genes are TRBV12-3 or TRBV12-4 and TRBJ1-4; no definite D call. V was shortened by 3 bases and J by 2 bases, with 4 bases between the two germline ends. The CDR3 consists of 13 residues.

This clonotype was picked up many times. V and J are TRBV7-6 and TRBJ2-3; D gene uncertain. CDR1 and CDR2 (germline): SGHVS, FNYEAQ. The CDR3 extends over 14 amino acids. Trimming left V 1 base short and J 4 bases short, with 9 bases between. CDR3 nucleotide sequence: TGTGCCAGCAGCTTAGGAGGATCCTCAGATACGCAGTATTTT. This gives the protein CASSLGGSSDTQYF.

This clonotype has a count of ten or more. The chain links TRBV18 to TRBJ2-3, with no clear D. The length of the CDR3 is 13 residues. CDR1 is KGHSH and CDR2 is LQKENI in the germline V gene. Trimming stripped 3 bases from V and 0 bases from J, with 4 bases between. The CDR3 sequence: CASSPSSTDTQYF. The CDR3 region has the DNA TGTGCCAGCTCACCGTCAAGCACAGATACGCAGTATTTT.

This clonotype was found many times. The genes are TRBV4-2 and TRBJ2-5; possibly TRBD1 for D (5 bases). The V end was cut by 0 bases, the J end by 7 bases, with 9 bases between. The CDR3 runs 13 residues. Germline CDR1 LGHNA, CDR2 YNFKEQ. In DNA, the CDR3 is TGTGCCAGCAGCCAAGAGGGGCCAGGGACCCAGTACTTC. This sequence encodes CASSQEGPGTQYF.

This clonotype was recorded at least ten times. V usage is TRBV5-4 and J usage is TRBJ2-3; 7 nucleotides line up with TRBD1. V gave up 0 bases and J gave up 0 bases; unmatched junction bases: 7. CDR3 length equals 17 residues. Germline loops: CDR1 SGHNT, CDR2 YYREEE (reference sequence). For the CDR3, the DNA is TGTGCCAGCAGCTTGGGGTTCGGACAGGCCAGCACAGATACGCAGTATTTT. Its translation: CASSLGFGQASTDTQYF.

This clonotype was detected only a few times. The chain has TRBV28 and TRBJ2-5; a weak D match, TRBD2 (5 bases). From germline, CDR1 is MDHEN and CDR2 SYDVKM. V gave up 6 bases and J gave up 5 bases, with 19 bases separating them. This CDR3 has 15 residues. The CDR3 protein is CASSPGGLSGETQYF. The CDR3 DNA follows: TGTGCCAGCAGCCCCGGCGGACTGTCCGGGGAGACCCAGTACTTC.

CDR3 amino acids: CSARDRGSSGYTF. CDR3 coding DNA: TGCAGTGCTAGGGACAGGGGATCGTCAGGCTACACCTTC. The genes are TRBV20-1 and TRBJ1-2; TRBD1 aligns across 9 bases. Germline V gives CDR1 DFQATT, CDR2 SNEGSKA (reference sequence). The trim removed 3 bases at V and 8 bases at J, leaving 7 bases unmatched. The CDR3 is 13 amino acids.

This clonotype was counted at least ten times. The rearrangement links TRBV6-1 to TRBJ2-7, with a possible D match to TRBD1 (5 bases). The CDR3 spans 12 residues. Trimming removed 6 bases from V and 5 bases from J, with 11 bases in between. Germline CDR1 is MNHNS and CDR2 is SASEGT. The CDR3 sequence: CASRRGYDEQYF. CDR3 nucleotides: TGTGCCAGCAGAAGGGGATACGACGAGCAGTACTTC.

This clonotype was detected ten times or more. CDR3 nucleotide sequence: TGTGCCAGCTCCCAATGGGAGGGGGATCAGCCCCAGCATTTT. Protein: CASSQWEGDQPQHF. The chain combines TRBV18 with TRBJ1-5; D is perhaps TRBD1 (6 bases). The CDR3 is 14 amino acids. The V end was cut by 6 bases, the J end by 5 bases, with 14 bases between. CDR1 and CDR2 (germline): KGHSH, LQKENI.

The table lists this clonotype with many counts. This chain links TRBV3-1 with TRBJ2-7, with 7 bases matching TRBD1. Germline CDR1 and CDR2: LGHDT and YNNKEL (reference sequence). The CDR3 is 15 amino acids. V lost 1 base to trimming and J lost 0 bases; unmatched junction nucleotides: 3. CDR3 region: CASSQASGGSYEQYF. Written as DNA, the CDR3 is TGTGCCAGCAGCCAAGCCTCAGGGGGCTCCTACGAGCAGTACTTC.

This clonotype was seen a few times. This chain joins TRBV21-1 and TRBJ2-5. TRBV21-1 is classified as a pseudogene. This CDR3 comprises 15 residues. The CDR3 loop is CASSKTRCFQETQYF. The CDR3 DNA follows: TGTGCCAGCAGCAAAACAAGGTGTTTCCAAGAGACCCAGTACTTC.

This clonotype was counted only a few times. The chain combines TRBV7-2 with TRBJ1-6; D perhaps matches TRBD1 (5 bases). CDR3 length equals 16 residues. Deletions cut 5 bases from V and 0 bases from J, with 11 bases between. Germline CDR1 is SGHTA and CDR2 is FQGNSA. The CDR3 reads CASSRGGTSYNSPLHF. In DNA, the CDR3 is TGTGCCAGCAGCCGTGGGGGGACCTCCTATAATTCACCCCTCCACTTT.

This clonotype turned up a few times. The chain couples TRBV28 to TRBJ2-2; TRBD1 might be the D (7 bases). The germline CDR1 and CDR2 sequences are MDHEN and SYDVKM. V was cut by 7 bases and J by 5 bases, with 20 bases left in between. The CDR3 runs to 16 residues. The CDR3 DNA reads TGTGCCAGCATCCCGGGAGACAGGGAAGTGACCGGGGAGCTGTTTTTT. Translating gives CASIPGDREVTGELFF.

This clonotype was counted many times. The chain couples TRBV4-2 to TRBJ2-3; TRBD2 matches at 7 bases. CDR3 size: 16 residues. V shed 1 base and J 4 bases; nucleotides not matched to a gene: 8. Per germline, CDR1 LGHNA and CDR2 YNFKEQ. CDR3 region: CASSQAASGVADTQYF. The CDR3 coding sequence is TGTGCCAGCAGCCAAGCGGCTAGCGGTGTCGCAGATACGCAGTATTTT.

This clonotype was seen repeatedly, ten times or more. The chain employs TRBV7-2 and TRBJ2-3; TRBD2 might be the D (6 bases). The germline V and J ends were trimmed by 2 bases and 2 bases, with 14 bases remaining between them. The germline V gene has CDR1 SGHTA and CDR2 FQGNSA. CDR3 size: 16 residues. CDR3 nucleotide sequence: TGTGCCAGCAGCTTAAGGCGGGGCACCCCCACAGATACGCAGTATTTT. This gives the protein CASSLRRGTPTDTQYF.

This clonotype showed up many times. CDR3 in amino acids: CASSQEARQETQYF. The CDR3 bases are TGCGCCAGCAGCCAAGAGGCCAGACAAGAGACCCAGTACTTC. The chain employs TRBV4-3 and TRBJ2-5; D is unresolved. The CDR3 is 14 residues long. CDR1 LGHNA and CDR2 YSLEER come from the germline V gene. Between the trimmed V and J ends, which lost 0 bases and 2 bases, there was a span of 7 bases.

This clonotype was observed a few times. The chain combines TRBV7-2 with TRBJ2-2, with 10 bases fitting TRBD2. The ends lost 4 bases at V and 2 bases at J; junction bases unmatched: 4. There are 16 residues in the CDR3. The germline gives CDR1 SGHTA, CDR2 FQGNSA. The CDR3 coding sequence is TGTGCCAGCAGCTCGTTAGCGGGGGGCAACACCGGGGAGCTGTTTTTT. Its protein is CASSSLAGGNTGELFF.

This clonotype was found many times. The V gene is TRBV5-1, the J gene TRBJ2-2, with 7 bases matching TRBD1. The CDR3 contains 14 residues. Germline CDR1 is SGHRS and CDR2 is YFSETQ. After removal of 6 bases from V and 4 bases from J, the junction contained 6 bases not matched to a gene. The CDR3 nucleotides read TGCGCCAGCACGTACAGGGGATCCACCGGGGAGCTGTTTTTT. Its translation is CASTYRGSTGELFF. Together with reference TRBV5-1 and TRBJ2-2, the CDR3 gives the full variable domain: KAGVTQTPRYLIKTRGQQVTLSCSPISGHRSVSWYQQTPGQGLQFLFEYFSETQRNKGNFPGRFSGRQFSNSRSEMNVSTLELGDSALYLCASTYRGSTGELFFGEGSRLTVL.

The gene calls are TRBV10-2 and TRBJ2-7; 7 nucleotides agree with TRBD1. The CDR3 contains 12 residues. Germline loops: CDR1 WSHSY, CDR2 SAAADI. V shed 8 bases, J shed 3 bases, and the junction held 4 bases outside the gene matches. The CDR3 region has the DNA TGCGCCAGCGAGGGACAGATCTACGAGCAGTACTTC. Amino acids: CASEGQIYEQYF.

The J gene is TRBJ2-7, the V gene TRBV7-2, with 8 bases fitting TRBD1. Per germline, CDR1 SGHTA and CDR2 FQGNSA. The ends lost 4 bases at V and 4 bases at J; junction bases unmatched: 9. The CDR3 extends over 15 amino acids. The CDR3 DNA reads TGTGCCAGCAGCTCAGACAGGGGAACTCTTTACGAGCAGTACTTC. Residues: CASSSDRGTLYEQYF.

The chain carries TRBV29-1 and TRBJ1-3; D perhaps matches TRBD1 (6 bases). Germline lookup yields CDR1 SQVTM and CDR2 ANQGSEA. CDR3 size: 14 residues. V dropped 0 bases and J dropped 5 bases, with 11 bases sitting between them. For the CDR3, the DNA is TGCAGCGTTGAAGATACACAGGGCAGAAACACCATATATTTT. Encoded protein: CSVEDTQGRNTIYF.

The chain couples TRBV28 to TRBJ2-1, with 12 bases fitting TRBD2. The CDR3 is 15 residues long. Germline V gene sequence: CDR1 MDHEN, CDR2 SYDVKM. With 4 bases clipped from V and 4 bases from J, the junction kept 2 bases outside the gene matches. The CDR3 DNA is TGTGCCAGCAGTTCGCTAGCGGGGGGGTACAATGAGCAGTTCTTC. Its translation is CASSSLAGGYNEQFF. Variable domain in full (rest from reference TRBV28 and TRBJ2-1): DVKVTQSSRYLVKRTGEKVFLECVQDMDHENMFWYRQDPGLGLRLIYFSYDVKMKEKGDIPEGYSVSREKKERFSLILESASTNQTSMYLCASSSLAGGYNEQFFGPGTRLTVL.

Concerning this clonotype itself: A much larger clone lies one base from this, so it may be a read error. The conserved phenylalanine or tryptophan normally closing the CDR3 is absent here, so this likely arose from a read error. J is TRBJ2-1 and V is TRBV25-1; the match to TRBD1 covers 9 bases. Germline CDR1 is MGHDK and CDR2 is SYGVNS. V lost 1 base to trimming and J lost 0 bases; unmatched junction nucleotides: 10. The CDR3 runs to 19 residues. As DNA, the CDR3 is TGTGCCAGCAGTGAATTGGGACAGGGTGCCTACAGCTCCTACAATGAGCAGTTCTTA. This translates into CASSELGQGAYSSYNEQFL.

As regards this clonotype: Just one base apart from a much larger clone, this may be a read error. Written as DNA, the CDR3 is TGTGCCAGCACCCCGGCAGGGGGATTCACTGAAGCTTTCTTT. Translated: CASTPAGGFTEAFF. V is TRBV12-3 or TRBV12-4 and J is TRBJ1-1; 7 positions match TRBD1. With V trimmed by 7 bases and J by 4 bases, 9 bases remained unmatched. The CDR3 spans 14 residues.

This clonotype was seen at least ten times. This chain joins TRBV5-1 and TRBJ1-1; TRBD1 agrees at 9 bases. Germline CDR1 SGHRS, CDR2 YFSETQ. The CDR3 is 15 amino acids. V dropped 4 bases and J dropped 3; count of bases not matched to a gene: 7. CDR3 bases: TGCGCCAGCAGCGGCGGGACAGGGCAGGACACTGAAGCTTTCTTT. Its protein is CASSGGTGQDTEAFF.

This clonotype was seen more than once but under ten times. This chain uses TRBV12-3 or TRBV12-4 with TRBJ1-2, with 7 bases identical to TRBD1. After removal of 1 base from V and 7 bases from J, the junction contained 0 bases not matched to a gene. The CDR3 consists of 12 residues. CDR3 DNA sequence: TGTGCCAGCAGTTTAGGACAGGGTGGCTACACCTTC. Amino acid sequence: CASSLGQGGYTF.

This clonotype has ten or more counts. This chain joins TRBV12-3 or TRBV12-4 and TRBJ1-2, with 8 bases matching TRBD1. This CDR3 has 14 amino acids. Trimming removed 8 bases from V and 4 bases from J; junction bases left unmatched: 9. The CDR3 coding sequence is TGTGCCAGCCTTCCGGGACAGGAGGTCTATGGCTACACCTTC. This codes for CASLPGQEVYGYTF.